This paragraph covers one T cell receptor beta chain sequence. CDR3 length: 15 amino acids. J gave up 0 bases and V 6 bases, and 5 bases lay outside the gene matches. Germline CDR1 is SGHDN and CDR2 is FVKESK. These data come from a study of T cell responses to AZD1222 COVID-19 vaccine. Assay: immunoSEQ multiplex PCR; the TCRdb copy retains only in-frame clones and omits some. The table records about 94,000 clones, 85% of them present only once. This chain uses TRBV14 with TRBJ1-1; 9 bases fit TRBD1. The source is an adult who received the AZD1222 COVID-19 vaccine. Sequencing was performed on peripheral blood, taken 28 days after the second AZD1222 dose. The CDR3: CASSRDRVLNTEAFF. CDR3 sequence (DNA): TGTGCCAGCAGTCGGGACAGGGTATTGAACACTGAAGCTTTCTTT.